This record covers a single TCR beta chain. At survey level, the immunoSEQ assay was run in its v3.0 version. The assay was immunoSEQ multiplex PCR, and TCRdb's table has in-frame clones only and misses some. The sample lists 35,000 to 45,000 clones, around four fifths occurring once. V lost 8 bases, J lost 9 bases, and 17 bases lay in between. The CDR3 contains 13 residues. Germline V CDR1 and CDR2: MNHEY, SVGAGI. These data originate in a study of long-term antiretroviral therapy in people with HIV. This sample comprised unsorted PBMCs, obtained 0.3 years after starting antiretroviral therapy. This clonotype was sampled from a man between 18 and 29 years old with HIV. The chain is built from TRBV6-5 and TRBJ2-1, with a tentative D call TRBD1 (6 bases). The CDR3 bases are TGTGCCAGCGGGGTCAGGGGTGCGGCTGAGCAGTTCTTC. It yields the protein CASGVRGAAEQFF.